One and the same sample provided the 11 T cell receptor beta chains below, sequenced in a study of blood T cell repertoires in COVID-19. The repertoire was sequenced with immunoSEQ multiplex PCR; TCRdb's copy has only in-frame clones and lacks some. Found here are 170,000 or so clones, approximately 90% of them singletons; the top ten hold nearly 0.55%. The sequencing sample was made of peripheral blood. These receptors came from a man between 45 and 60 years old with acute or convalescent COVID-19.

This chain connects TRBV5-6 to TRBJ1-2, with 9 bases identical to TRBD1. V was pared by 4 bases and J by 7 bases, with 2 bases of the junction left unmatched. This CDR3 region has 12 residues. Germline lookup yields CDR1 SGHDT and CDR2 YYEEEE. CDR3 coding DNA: TGTGCCAGCAGCACAGGGGGCCCTGGCTACACCTTC. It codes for CASSTGGPGYTF. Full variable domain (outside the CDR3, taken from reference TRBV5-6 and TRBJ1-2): DAGVTQSPTHLIKTRGQQVTLRCSPKSGHDTVSWYQQALGQGPQFIFQYYEEEERQRGNFPDRFSGHQFPNYSSELNVNALLLGDSALYLCASSTGGPGYTFGSGTRLTVV.

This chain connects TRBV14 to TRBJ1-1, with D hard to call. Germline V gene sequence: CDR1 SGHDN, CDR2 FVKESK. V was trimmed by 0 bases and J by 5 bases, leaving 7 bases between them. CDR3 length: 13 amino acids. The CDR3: CASSQERVTEAFF. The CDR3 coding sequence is TGTGCCAGCAGCCAAGAACGCGTAACTGAAGCTTTCTTT.

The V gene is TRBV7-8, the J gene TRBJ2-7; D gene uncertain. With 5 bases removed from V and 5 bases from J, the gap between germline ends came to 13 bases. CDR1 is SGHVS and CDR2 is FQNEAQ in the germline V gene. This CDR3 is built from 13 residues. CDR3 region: CASSPPAADEQYV. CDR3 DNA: TGTGCCAGCAGCCCCCCGGCGGCCGACGAGCAGTACGTC.

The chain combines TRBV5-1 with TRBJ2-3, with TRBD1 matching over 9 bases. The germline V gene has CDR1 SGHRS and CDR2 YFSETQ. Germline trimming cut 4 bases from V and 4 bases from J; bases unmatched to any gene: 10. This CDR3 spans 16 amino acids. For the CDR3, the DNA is TGCGCCAGCAGCAACGGACAGGGGTTTTGGGCAGATACGCAGTATTTT. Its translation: CASSNGQGFWADTQYF.

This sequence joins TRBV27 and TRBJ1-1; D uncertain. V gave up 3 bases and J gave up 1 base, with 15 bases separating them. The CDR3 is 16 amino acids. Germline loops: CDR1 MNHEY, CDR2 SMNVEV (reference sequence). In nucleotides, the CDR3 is TGTGCCAGCAGTTTTTTCTTTCGGGGTGAGAACACTGAAGCTTTCTTT. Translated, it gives CASSFFFRGENTEAFF.

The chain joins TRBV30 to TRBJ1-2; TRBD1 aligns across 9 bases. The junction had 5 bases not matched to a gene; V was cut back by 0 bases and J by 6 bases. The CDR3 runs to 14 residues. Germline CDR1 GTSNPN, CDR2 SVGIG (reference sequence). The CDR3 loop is CAWSVWDRVDGYTF. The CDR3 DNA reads TGTGCCTGGAGTGTTTGGGACAGGGTTGATGGCTACACCTTC.

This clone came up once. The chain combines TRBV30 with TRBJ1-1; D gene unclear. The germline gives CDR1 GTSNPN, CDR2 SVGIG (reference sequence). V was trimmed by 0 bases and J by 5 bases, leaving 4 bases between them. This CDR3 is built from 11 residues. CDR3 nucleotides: TGTGCCTGGAGTGTAGAGACTGAAGCTTTCTTT. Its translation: CAWSVETEAFF.

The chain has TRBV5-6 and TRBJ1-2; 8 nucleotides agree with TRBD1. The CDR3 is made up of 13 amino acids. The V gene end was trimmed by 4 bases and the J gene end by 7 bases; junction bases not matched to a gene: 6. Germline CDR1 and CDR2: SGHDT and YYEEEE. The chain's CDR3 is CASSGQGEFGYTF. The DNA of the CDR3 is TGTGCCAGCAGCGGACAGGGCGAGTTTGGCTACACCTTC.

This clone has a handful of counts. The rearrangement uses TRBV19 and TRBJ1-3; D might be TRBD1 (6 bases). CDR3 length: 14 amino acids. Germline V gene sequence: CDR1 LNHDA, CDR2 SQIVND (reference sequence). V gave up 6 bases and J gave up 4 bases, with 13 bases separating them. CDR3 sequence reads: CASRASGQGNTIYF. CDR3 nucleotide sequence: TGTGCCAGTAGGGCTTCCGGACAGGGAAACACCATATATTTT.

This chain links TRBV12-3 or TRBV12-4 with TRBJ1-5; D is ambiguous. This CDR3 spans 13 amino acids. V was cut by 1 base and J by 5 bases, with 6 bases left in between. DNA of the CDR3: TGTGCCAGCAGTTTAGAAACAGATCAGCCCCAGCATTTT. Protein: CASSLETDQPQHF.

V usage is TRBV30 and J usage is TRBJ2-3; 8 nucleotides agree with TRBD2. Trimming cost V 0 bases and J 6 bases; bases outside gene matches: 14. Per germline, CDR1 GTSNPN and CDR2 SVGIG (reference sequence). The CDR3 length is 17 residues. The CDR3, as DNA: TGTGCCTGGAGTGTAAGTCGGACTAGCAAGAATATTGATACGCAGTATTTT. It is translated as CAWSVSRTSKNIDTQYF.